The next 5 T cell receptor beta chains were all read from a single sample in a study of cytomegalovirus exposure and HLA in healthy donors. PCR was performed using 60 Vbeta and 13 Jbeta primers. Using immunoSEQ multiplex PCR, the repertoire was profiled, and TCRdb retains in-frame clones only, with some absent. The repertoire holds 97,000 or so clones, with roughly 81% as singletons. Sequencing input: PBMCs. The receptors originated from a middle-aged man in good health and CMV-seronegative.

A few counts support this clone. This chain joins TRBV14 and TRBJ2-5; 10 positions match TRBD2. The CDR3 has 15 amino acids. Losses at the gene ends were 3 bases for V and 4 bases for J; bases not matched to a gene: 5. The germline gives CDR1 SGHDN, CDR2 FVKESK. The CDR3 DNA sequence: TGTGCCAGCAGCCAGATAGCGGGGGGTGTAGAGACCCAGTACTTC. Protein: CASSQIAGGVETQYF. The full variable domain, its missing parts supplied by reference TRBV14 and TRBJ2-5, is EAGVTQFPSHSVIEKGQTVTLRCDPISGHDNLYWYRRVMGKEIKFLLHFVKESKQDESGMPNNRFLAERTGGTYSTLKVQPAELEDSGVYFCASSQIAGGVETQYFGPGTRLLVL.

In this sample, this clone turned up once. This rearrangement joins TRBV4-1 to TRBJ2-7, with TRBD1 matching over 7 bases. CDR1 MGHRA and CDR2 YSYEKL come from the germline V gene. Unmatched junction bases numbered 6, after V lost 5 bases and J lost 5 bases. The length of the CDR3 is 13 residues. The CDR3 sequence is CASSSVTGDEQYF. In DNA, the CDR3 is TGCGCCAGCAGCTCCGTAACAGGGGACGAGCAGTACTTC.

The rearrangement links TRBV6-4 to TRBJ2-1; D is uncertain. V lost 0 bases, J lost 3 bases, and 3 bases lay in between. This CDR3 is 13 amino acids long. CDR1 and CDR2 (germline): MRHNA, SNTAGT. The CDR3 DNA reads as TGTGCCAGCAGTGACTCTAGCTACAATGAGCAGTTCTTC. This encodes CASSDSSYNEQFF.

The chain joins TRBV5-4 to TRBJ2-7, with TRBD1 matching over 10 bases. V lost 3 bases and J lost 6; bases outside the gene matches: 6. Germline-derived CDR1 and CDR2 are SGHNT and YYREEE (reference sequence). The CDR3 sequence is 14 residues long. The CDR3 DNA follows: TGTGCCAGCAGCTCCGGACAGGGGGTCTTCGAGCAGTACTTC. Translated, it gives CASSSGQGVFEQYF. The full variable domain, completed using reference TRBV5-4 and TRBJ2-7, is ETGVTQSPTHLIKTRGQQVTLRCSSQSGHNTVSWYQQALGQGPQFIFQYYREEENGRGNFPPRFSGLQFPNYSSELNVNALELDDSALYLCASSSGQGVFEQYFGPGTRLTVT.

The CDR3 DNA sequence: TGTGCCAGCAGCGTATGGCAGGAGGAAGACTATGGCTACACCTTC. Translating it yields CASSVWQEEDYGYTF. The genes are TRBV9 and TRBJ1-2, with unresolved D. The CDR3 contains 15 residues. Trimming took off 1 base at V and 3 bases at J, with 13 bases between the two ends. Germline CDR1 is SGDLS and CDR2 is YYNGEE.